One and the same sample provided the 3 T cell receptor beta chains below, sequenced in a study of blood T cells in healthy people across ages. Using a J-beta primer mix together with a sample-barcoded 5' primer, a second PCR was run for roughly 6 to 12 cycles. TCRdb used MiXCR to reprocess the 5' RACE reads, holding one entry per CDR3 protein. The sample contains over 1.5 million distinct CDR3 sequences, 40% to 55% of which appear only once. The material sequenced was blood. The receptors come from a woman aged 40 to 50 in good health.

V is TRBV4-3 and J is TRBJ2-6, with D perhaps matching TRBD1 or TRBD2 (5 bases each). This CDR3 is 16 amino acids long. With 1 base removed from V and 3 bases from J, the gap between germline ends came to 10 bases. Looked up from germline, CDR1 is LGHNA and CDR2 is YSLEER. The CDR3: CASSQGDRGGANVLTF. CDR3 coding DNA: TGCGCCAGCAGCCAAGGGGACCGAGGTGGGGCCAACGTCCTGACTTTC.

V is TRBV7-3 and J is TRBJ2-3; D might be TRBD2 (5 bases). The CDR3 has 18 amino acids. CDR1 and CDR2 (germline): SGHTA, FQGTGA. V shed 5 bases and J shed 6 bases, with 27 bases lying between them. In DNA, the CDR3 is TGTGCCAGCAGCCCGGGCCATATGGGAGCCCTAGCACGTGATACGCAGTATTTT. Encoded protein: CASSPGHMGALARDTQYF. The full variable domain, rest sourced from reference TRBV7-3 and TRBJ2-3, is GAGVSQTPSNKVTEKGKYVELRCDPISGHTALYWYRQSLGQGPEFLIYFQGTGAADDSGLPNDRFFAVRPEGSVSTLKIQRTERGDSAVYLCASSPGHMGALARDTQYFGPGTRLTVL.

This clonotype was seen many times. This chain uses TRBV20-1 with TRBJ2-4, with D hard to call. Germline CDR1 and CDR2: DFQATT and SNEGSKA (reference sequence). Between the trimmed V and J ends, which lost 1 base and 8 bases, there was a span of 12 bases. This CDR3 spans 13 amino acids. The CDR3 nucleotides are TGCAGTGCTAGAGGCGGATCCGCGGACATTCAGTACTTC. Amino acid sequence: CSARGGSADIQYF.